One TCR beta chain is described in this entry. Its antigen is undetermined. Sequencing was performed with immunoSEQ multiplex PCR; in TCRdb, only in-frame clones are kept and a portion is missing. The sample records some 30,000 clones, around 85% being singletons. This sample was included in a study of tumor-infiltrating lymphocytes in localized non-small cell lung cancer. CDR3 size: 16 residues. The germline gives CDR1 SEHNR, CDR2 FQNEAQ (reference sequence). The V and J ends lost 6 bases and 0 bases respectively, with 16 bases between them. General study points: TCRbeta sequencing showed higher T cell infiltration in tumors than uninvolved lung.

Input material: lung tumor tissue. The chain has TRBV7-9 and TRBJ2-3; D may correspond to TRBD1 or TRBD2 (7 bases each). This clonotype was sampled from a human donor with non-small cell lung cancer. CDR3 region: CASRPGGAPSTDTQYF. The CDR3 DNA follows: TGTGCCAGCAGACCAGGGGGGGCCCCTAGCACAGATACGCAGTATTTT.